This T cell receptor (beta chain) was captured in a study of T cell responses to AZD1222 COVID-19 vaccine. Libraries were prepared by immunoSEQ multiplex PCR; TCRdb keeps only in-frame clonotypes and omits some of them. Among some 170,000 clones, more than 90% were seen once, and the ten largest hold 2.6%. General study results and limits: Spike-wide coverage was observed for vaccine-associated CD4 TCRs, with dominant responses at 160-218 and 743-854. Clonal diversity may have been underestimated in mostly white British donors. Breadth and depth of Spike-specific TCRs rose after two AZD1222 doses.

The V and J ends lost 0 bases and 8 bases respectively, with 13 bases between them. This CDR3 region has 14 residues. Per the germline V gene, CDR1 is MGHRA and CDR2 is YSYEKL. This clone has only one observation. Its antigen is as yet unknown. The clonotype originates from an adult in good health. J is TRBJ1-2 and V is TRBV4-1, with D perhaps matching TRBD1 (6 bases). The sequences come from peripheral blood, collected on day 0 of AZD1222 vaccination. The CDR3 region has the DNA TGCGCCAGCAGCCAAGATTTCGGGGGGCGGGGCTACACCTTC. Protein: CASSQDFGGRGYTF.